This T cell receptor (beta chain) is from a study of metastatic and nonmetastatic thyroid tumors. Study context: Blood and tumor or nodule tissue repertoires from malignant and benign thyroid patients were compared.

Overall study findings and caveats: Benign nodules reportedly had significantly lower TCR beta diversity than malignant thyroid tumors in blood and tumor.

CDR1 is SGHRS and CDR2 is YFSETQ in the germline V gene. The V end lost 0 bases, the J end lost 3 bases, and 16 bases lay between the germline ends. This CDR3 spans 17 amino acids. In the original processing: A distant-metastasis classifier for papillary thyroid cancer was built using CDR3 differences across clinicopathological groups. TCRdb re-clonotyped the PCR reads through MiXCR. TCRdb's processing, not the study's, gives the V and J calls here. Of 40,000 to 50,000 clones in the sample, less than 5% were seen once. Each patient came to thyroid surgery without any prior treatment (of any kind). This clone was observed many times. What it binds is unknown.

What was sequenced was blood. The clonotype was recovered from a female donor with papillary thyroid cancer or a benign thyroid nodule (not recorded which). Some clones in this sample may be carry-over from other donors' samples. The gene calls are TRBV5-1 and TRBJ2-1; D may correspond to TRBD1 or TRBD2 (5 bases each). The CDR3 here is CASSLAWFREHYNEQFF. In nucleotides, the CDR3 is TGCGCCAGCAGCTTGGCCTGGTTCAGGGAGCACTACAATGAGCAGTTCTTC.